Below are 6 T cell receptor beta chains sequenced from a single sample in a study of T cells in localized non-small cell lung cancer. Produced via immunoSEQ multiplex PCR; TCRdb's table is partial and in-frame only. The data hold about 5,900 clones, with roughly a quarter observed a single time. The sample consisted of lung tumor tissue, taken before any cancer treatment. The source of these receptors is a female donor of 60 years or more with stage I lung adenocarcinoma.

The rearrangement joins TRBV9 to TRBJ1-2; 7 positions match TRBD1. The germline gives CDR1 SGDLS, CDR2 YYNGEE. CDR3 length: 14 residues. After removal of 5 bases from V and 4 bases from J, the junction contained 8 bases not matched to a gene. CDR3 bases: TGTGCCAGCAGAGACAGGGAGGGAACCTATGGCTACACCTTC. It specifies CASRDREGTYGYTF.

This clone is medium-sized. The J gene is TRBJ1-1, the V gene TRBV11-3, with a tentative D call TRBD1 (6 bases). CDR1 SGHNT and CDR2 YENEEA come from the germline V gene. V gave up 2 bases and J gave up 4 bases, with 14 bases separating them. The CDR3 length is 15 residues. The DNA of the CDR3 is TGTGCCAGCAGCTTAAGTCGGGGGCCGAGCACTGAAGCTTTCTTT. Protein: CASSLSRGPSTEAFF.

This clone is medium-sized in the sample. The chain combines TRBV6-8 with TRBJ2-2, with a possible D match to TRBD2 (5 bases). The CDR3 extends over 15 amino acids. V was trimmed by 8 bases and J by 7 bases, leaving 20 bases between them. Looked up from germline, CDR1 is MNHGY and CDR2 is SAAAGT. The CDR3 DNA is TGTGCCAGCCAGAGAGGCGCTTCTCGGGGCGGGGAGCTGTTTTTT. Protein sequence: CASQRGASRGGELFF.

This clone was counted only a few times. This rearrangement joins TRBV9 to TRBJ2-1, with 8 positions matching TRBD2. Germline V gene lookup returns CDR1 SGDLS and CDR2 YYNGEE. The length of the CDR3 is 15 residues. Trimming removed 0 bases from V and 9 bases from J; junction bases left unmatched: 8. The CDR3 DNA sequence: TGTGCCAGCAGCGTAGTAAGCGGGAGTGTTATTGAGCAGTTCTTC. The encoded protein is CASSVVSGSVIEQFF.

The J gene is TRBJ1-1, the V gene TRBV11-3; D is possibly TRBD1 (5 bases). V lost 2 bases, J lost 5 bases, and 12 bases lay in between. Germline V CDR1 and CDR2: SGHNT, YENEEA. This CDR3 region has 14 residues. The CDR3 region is CASSLRGRPTEAFF. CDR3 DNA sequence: TGTGCCAGCAGCTTAAGGGGCAGGCCGACTGAAGCTTTCTTT.

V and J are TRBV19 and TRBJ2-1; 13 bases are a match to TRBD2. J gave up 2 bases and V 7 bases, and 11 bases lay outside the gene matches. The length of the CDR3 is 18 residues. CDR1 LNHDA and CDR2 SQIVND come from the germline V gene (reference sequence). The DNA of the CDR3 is TGTGCCAGTATCCCCCAGGCGGGACTAGCGGGGCCCTACAATGAGCAGTTCTTC. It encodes CASIPQAGLAGPYNEQFF.